This T cell receptor (beta chain) was recorded in a study of molecular identifiers for immune sequencing clone quantification. Trimming took 6 bases from V and 3 from J, leaving 8 bases between them. This CDR3 spans 12 amino acids. Per germline, CDR1 LGHNA and CDR2 YNFKEQ. There are many counts of this clonotype. MiXCR was run by TCRdb on the PCR reads, yielding one entry per CDR3 protein. The profile covers about half a million distinct CDR3 sequences, with over 20% appearing a single time and around 0.84% taken by the ten largest. CD8+CD4-CCR7+CD45RA+ cells were sorted as naive CD8 T cells. The sequence came from a human donor in good health. Some libraries in this study had Jurkat cell RNA spiked in. Material for sequencing was naive CD8+ T cells from blood, with Jurkat cell RNA spiked in. As to subset: FACS-sorted CD8+CD4-CCR7+CD45RA+ naive T cells. V is TRBV4-2 and J is TRBJ2-5, with unresolved D. CDR3 protein: CASRGLEETQYF. CDR3 coding DNA: TGTGCCAGCAGAGGTCTAGAAGAGACCCAGTACTTC.